This paragraph covers one T cell receptor beta chain sequence. The source of the sample is a study of OX40 agonist ivuxolimab in advanced cancers. Study background: Participants averaged approximately 61 years of age (range about 23 to 79) and were around 80% male.

The ends were cut back, 5 bases at V and 6 bases at J, with 13 bases in the middle. The CDR3 is made up of 13 amino acids. From germline, CDR1 is GTSNPN and CDR2 SVGIG (reference sequence). Only in-frame clones appear in the TCRdb table, and some are missing; sequencing was by immunoSEQ multiplex PCR. The top ten clones hold approximately 5.4% of a sample with approximately 62,000 clones, approximately 91% of them seen once. Autoimmune disease history or systemic immunosuppression disqualified patients. This TCR was recovered from an adult with an advanced solid tumor such as melanoma, head and neck, liver or kidney cancer. The rearrangement joins TRBV30 to TRBJ2-2; D is uncertain. The sequenced sample was CD4+ or CD8+ T cells sorted from blood, obtained in a trial of the OX40 agonist ivuxolimab. CDR3 residues: CAWFRSKSGELFF. The DNA for the CDR3 is TGTGCCTGGTTCCGGTCTAAGTCCGGGGAGCTGTTTTTT.